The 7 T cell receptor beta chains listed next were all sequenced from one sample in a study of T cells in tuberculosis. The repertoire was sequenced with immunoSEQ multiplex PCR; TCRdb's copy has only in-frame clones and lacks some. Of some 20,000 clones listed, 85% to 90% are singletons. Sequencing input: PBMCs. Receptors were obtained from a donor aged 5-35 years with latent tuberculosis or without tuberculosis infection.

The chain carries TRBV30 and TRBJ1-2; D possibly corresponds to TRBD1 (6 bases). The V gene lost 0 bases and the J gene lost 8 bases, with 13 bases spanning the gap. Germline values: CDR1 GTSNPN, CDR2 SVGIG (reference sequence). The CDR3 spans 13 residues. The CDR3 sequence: CAWSVLGGRGYTF. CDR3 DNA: TGTGCCTGGAGTGTACTTGGGGGCAGGGGCTACACCTTC. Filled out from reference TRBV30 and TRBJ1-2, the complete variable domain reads SQTIHQWPATLVQPVGSPLSLECTVEGTSNPNLYWYRQAAGRGLQLLFYSVGIGQISSEVPQNLSASRPQDRQFILSSKKLLLSDSGFYLCAWSVLGGRGYTFGSGTRLTVV.

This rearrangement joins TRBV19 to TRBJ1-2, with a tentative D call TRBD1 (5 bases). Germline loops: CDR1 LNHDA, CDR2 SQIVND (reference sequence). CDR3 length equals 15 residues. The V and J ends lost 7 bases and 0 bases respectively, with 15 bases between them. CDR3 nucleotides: TGTGCCAGTACTAAAGACAGAAGAACTAACTATGGCTACACCTTC. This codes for CASTKDRRTNYGYTF.

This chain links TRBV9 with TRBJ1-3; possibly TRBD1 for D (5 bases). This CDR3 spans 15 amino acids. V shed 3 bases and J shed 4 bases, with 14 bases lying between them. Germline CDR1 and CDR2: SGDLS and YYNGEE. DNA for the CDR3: TGTGCCAGCAGCGCTCTAAGGGGCTCCGGAAACACCATATATTTT. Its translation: CASSALRGSGNTIYF.

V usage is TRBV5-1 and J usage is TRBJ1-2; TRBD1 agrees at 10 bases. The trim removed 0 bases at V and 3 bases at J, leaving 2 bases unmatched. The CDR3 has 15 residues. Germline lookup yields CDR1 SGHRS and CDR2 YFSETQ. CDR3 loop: CASSLGQGADYGYTF. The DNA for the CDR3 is TGCGCCAGCAGCTTGGGACAGGGGGCGGACTATGGCTACACCTTC. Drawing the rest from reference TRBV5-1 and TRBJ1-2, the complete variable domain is KAGVTQTPRYLIKTRGQQVTLSCSPISGHRSVSWYQQTPGQGLQFLFEYFSETQRNKGNFPGRFSGRQFSNSRSEMNVSTLELGDSALYLCASSLGQGADYGYTFGSGTRLTVV.

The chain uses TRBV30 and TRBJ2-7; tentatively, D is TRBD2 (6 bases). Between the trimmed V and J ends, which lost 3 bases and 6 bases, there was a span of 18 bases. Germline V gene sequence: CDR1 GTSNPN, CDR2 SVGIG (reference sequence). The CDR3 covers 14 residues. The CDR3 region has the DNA TGTGCCTGGAGCGCAGGAGGGGATTGGAGCGAGCAGTACTTC. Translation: CAWSAGGDWSEQYF.

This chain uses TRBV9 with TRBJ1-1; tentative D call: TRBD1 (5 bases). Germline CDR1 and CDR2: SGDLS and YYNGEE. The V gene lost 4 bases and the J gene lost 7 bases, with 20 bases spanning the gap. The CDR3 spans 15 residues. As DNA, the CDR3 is TGTGCCAGCAGCCCCCGAAGAGACAGAGTCTTTGAAGCTTTCTTT. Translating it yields CASSPRRDRVFEAFF.

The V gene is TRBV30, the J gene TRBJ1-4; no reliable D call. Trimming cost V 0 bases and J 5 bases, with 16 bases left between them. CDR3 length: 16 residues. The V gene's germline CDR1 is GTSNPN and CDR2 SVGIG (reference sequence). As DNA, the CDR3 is TGTGCCTGGAGTGTAGGAAAATATCCGGGGAATGAAAAACTGTTTTTT. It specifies CAWSVGKYPGNEKLFF.